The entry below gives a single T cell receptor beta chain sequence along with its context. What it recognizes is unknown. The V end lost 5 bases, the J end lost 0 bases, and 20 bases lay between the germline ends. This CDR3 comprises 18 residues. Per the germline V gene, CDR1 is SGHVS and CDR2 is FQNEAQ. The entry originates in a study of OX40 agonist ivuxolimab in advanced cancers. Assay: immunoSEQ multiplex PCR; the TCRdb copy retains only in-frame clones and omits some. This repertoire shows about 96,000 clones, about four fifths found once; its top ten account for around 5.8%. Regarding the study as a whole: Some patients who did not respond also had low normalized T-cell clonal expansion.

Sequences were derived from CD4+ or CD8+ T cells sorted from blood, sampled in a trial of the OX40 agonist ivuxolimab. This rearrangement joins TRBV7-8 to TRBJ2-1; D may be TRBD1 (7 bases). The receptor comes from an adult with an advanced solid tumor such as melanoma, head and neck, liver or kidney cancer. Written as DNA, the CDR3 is TGTGCCAGCAGCCCAGGGGGGAGTCGCCTCCCCTCCTACAATGAGCAGTTCTTC. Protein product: CASSPGGSRLPSYNEQFF.